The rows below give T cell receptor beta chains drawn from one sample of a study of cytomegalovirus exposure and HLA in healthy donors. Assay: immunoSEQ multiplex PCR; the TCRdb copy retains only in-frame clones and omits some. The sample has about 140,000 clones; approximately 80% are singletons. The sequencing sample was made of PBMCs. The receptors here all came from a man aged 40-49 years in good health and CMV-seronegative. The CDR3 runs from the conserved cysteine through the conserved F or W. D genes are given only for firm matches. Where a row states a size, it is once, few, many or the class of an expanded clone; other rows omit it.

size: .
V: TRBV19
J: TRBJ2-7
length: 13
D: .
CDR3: CASSIGVGYEQYF
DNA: TGTGCCAGTAGTATAGGTGTCGGGTACGAGCAGTACTTC

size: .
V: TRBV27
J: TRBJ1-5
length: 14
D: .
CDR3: CASSLLGGTQPQHF
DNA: TGTGCCAGCAGTTTACTGGGAGGGACTCAGCCCCAGCATTTT

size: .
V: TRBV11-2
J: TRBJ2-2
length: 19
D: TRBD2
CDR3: CASSLDGTSGRKTTGELFF
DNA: TGTGCCAGCAGCTTAGATGGGACTAGCGGCCGAAAGACCACCGGGGAGCTGTTTTTT

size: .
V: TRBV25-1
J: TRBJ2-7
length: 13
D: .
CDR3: CASSVTGKNEQYF
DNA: TGTGCCAGCAGTGTAACAGGGAAGAACGAGCAGTACTTC

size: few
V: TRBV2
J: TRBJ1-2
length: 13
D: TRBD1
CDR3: CASRDREDGGYTF
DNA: TGTGCCAGCAGGGACAGGGAGGATGGGGGCTACACCTTC

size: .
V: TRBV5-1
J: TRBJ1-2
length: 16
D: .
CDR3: CASSATGTPDGYGYTF
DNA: TGCGCCAGCAGCGCAACCGGGACACCGGACGGCTATGGCTACACCTTC

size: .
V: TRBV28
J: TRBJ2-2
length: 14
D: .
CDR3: CASSPPGGPGELFF
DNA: TGTGCCAGCAGTCCACCAGGGGGGCCCGGGGAGCTGTTTTTT

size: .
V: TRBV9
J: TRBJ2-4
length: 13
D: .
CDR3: CASSRDTQDSQYF
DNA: TGTGCCAGCAGCCGGGACACCCAGGACAGTCAGTACTTC

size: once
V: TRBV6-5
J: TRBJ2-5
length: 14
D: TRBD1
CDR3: CASSPGTGVETQYF
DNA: TGTGCCAGCAGCCCCGGGACAGGGGTAGAGACCCAGTACTTC

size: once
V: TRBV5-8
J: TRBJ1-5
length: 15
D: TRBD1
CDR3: CASSYTQGGNQPQHF
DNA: TGTGCCAGCAGCTATACCCAGGGGGGCAATCAGCCCCAGCATTTT

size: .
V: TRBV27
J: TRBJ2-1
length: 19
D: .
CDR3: CASSLSRTAIRTLYNEQFF
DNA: TGTGCCAGCAGTTTATCGAGGACAGCCATTCGAACCCTATACAATGAGCAGTTCTTC

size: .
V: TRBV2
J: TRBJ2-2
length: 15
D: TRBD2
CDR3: CASTRTSGGAGELFF
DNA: TGTGCCAGCACAAGGACTAGCGGGGGGGCCGGGGAGCTGTTTTTT

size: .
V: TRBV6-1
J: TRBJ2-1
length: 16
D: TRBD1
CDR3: CASSDLGQGPYNEQFF
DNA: TGTGCCAGCAGTGACTTGGGACAGGGCCCTTACAATGAGCAGTTCTTC